This TCR beta chain derives from a study of T-cell memory formation after mild COVID-19. Study-wide results and caveats: The study found contracting CD4+ clones mainly in CM and EM and contracting CD8+ clones in EMRA. Several responding clones turned up in pre-infection memory, indicating that cross-reactive memory may have taken part. Clones contracting over day 15 to 85 were CD4/CD8 balanced, with later expanders leaning CD4+.

This clonotype occurred a few times. Antigen specificity is unknown. At one of its ends the junction is not consistent with the germline gene, which may arise from a read error. Germline-derived CDR1 and CDR2 are SSHAT and FNYEAQ (reference sequence). This CDR3 comprises 15 residues. It was 5'RACE with constant-segment primers that produced the TCR alpha and TCR beta cDNA libraries, which carried sample barcodes and UMIs. TCRdb re-called the 5' RACE reads through MiXCR, storing one row per CDR3 protein. The table shows a few hundred thousand distinct CDR3 sequences, with 25% to 30% occurring only once.

Sample: PBMCs or a T cell subset sorted from them (not recorded which). The V and J genes are TRBV7-7 and TRBJ2-3; the match to TRBD2 covers 8 bases. The TCR sequence derives from an adult woman who had mild COVID-19 (a few samples of this study predate the infection). Cell type and time point are not known. CDR3 in amino acids: CASSESLAGPDTQYF. The CDR3 DNA reads TGTGCTAGCAGCGAGTCCCTAGCGGGCCCAGATACGCAGTATTTT.